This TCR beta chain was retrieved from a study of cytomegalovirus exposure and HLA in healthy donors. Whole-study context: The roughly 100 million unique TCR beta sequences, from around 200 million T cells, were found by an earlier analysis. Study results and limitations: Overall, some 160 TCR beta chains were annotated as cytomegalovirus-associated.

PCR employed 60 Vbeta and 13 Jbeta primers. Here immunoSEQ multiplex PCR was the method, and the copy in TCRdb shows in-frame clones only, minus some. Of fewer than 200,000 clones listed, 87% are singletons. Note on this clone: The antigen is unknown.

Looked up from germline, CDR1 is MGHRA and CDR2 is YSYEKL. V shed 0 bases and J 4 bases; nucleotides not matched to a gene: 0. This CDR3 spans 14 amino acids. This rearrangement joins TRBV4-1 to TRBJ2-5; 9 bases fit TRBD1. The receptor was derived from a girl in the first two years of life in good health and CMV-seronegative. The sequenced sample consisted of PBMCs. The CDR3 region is CASSQEGQGETQYF. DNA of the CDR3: TGCGCCAGCAGCCAAGAGGGACAGGGAGAGACCCAGTACTTC.